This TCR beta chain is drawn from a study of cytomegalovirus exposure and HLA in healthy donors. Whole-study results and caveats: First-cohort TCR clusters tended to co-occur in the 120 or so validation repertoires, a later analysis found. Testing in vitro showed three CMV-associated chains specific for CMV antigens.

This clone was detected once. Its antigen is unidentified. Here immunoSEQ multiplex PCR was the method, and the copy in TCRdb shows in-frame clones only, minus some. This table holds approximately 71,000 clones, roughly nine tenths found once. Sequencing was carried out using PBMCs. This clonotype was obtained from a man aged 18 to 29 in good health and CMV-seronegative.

This chain's CDR3 is CASRPGLAGGENIQYF. CDR3 coding DNA: TGTGCCAGTAGGCCGGGACTAGCGGGAGGTGAAAACATTCAGTACTTC. This chain connects TRBV19 to TRBJ2-4; 15 bases are a match to TRBD2. Germline-derived CDR1 and CDR2 are LNHDA and SQIVND (reference sequence). V lost 6 bases, J lost 5 bases, and 5 bases stayed unmatched. CDR3 length: 16 residues.